Shown below are 27 T cell receptor beta chains from a single sample sequenced in a study of patients and donors after allogeneic stem cell transplantation. TCRdb re-called the RT-PCR reads with MiXCR, one entry per CDR3 protein. The profile covers 17,000 or so distinct CDR3 sequences, with 27% appearing a single time and 35% to 45% taken by the ten largest. The specimen was blood, either unsorted or a sorted T cell fraction (not recorded which). Receptors were obtained from a human donor who was either an allogeneic HSCT recipient or a stem cell or donor lymphocyte infusion donor (not recorded which). It is not recorded whose cells these are; they may come from a transplant donor.

V is TRBV18 and J is TRBJ1-1; a possible D gene is TRBD1 (5 bases). Trimming stripped 6 bases from V and 2 bases from J, with 13 bases between. The CDR3 runs 14 residues. Germline CDR1 reads KGHSH; CDR2 reads LQKENI. The CDR3 nucleotides are TGTGCCAGCTCCTACGCGCAGGGTAACACTGAAGCTTTCTTT. Translation gives CASSYAQGNTEAFF.

This clonotype was counted many times. The V and J genes are TRBV10-3 and TRBJ1-6, with D uncertain. Trimming stripped 8 bases from V and 8 bases from J, with 10 bases between. The CDR3 runs to 12 residues. The germline V gene has CDR1 ENHRY and CDR2 SYGVKD. CDR3 amino acids: CAIGGSDSPLHF. The CDR3 DNA reads TGTGCCATCGGTGGCTCGGATTCACCCCTCCACTTT.

This clonotype is medium-sized. This rearrangement joins TRBV12-3 or TRBV12-4 to TRBJ1-5; TRBD1 might be the D (5 bases). This CDR3 is built from 14 residues. The V and J ends lost 5 bases and 9 bases respectively, with 17 bases between them. The DNA for the CDR3 is TGTGCCAGCAGTGCGGGATTAGGGGTAGGGCCCCAGCATTTT. Its protein is CASSAGLGVGPQHF.

This clonotype was counted between two and nine times. This rearrangement joins TRBV27 to TRBJ1-5; no clear D. CDR3 length: 15 residues. The germline V gene has CDR1 MNHEY and CDR2 SMNVEV (reference sequence). With 3 bases removed from V and 0 bases from J, the gap between germline ends came to 9 bases. CDR3: CASSFRRYSNQPQHF. The CDR3, as DNA: TGTGCCAGCAGTTTCCGGCGGTATAGCAATCAGCCCCAGCATTTT.

This chain joins TRBV4-2 and TRBJ1-2; D may be TRBD1 (6 bases). V was cut by 4 bases and J by 4 bases, with 16 bases left in between. Per the germline V gene, CDR1 is LGHNA and CDR2 is YNFKEQ. The CDR3 covers 15 residues. The CDR3 spells CASSRPGHGRYGYTF. In DNA, the CDR3 is TGTGCCAGCAGCCGACCGGGACATGGGCGCTATGGCTACACCTTC.

A few counts support this clonotype. This chain links TRBV20-1 with TRBJ1-2; D is possibly TRBD1 (5 bases). The germline CDR1 and CDR2 sequences are DFQATT and SNEGSKA (reference sequence). There are 12 residues in the CDR3. The V end lost 6 bases, the J end lost 0 bases, and 8 bases lay between the germline ends. The CDR3 protein is CSAPTANYGYTF. In DNA, the CDR3 is TGCAGTGCCCCGACAGCTAACTATGGCTACACCTTC.

This clonotype was counted only a few times. The chain couples TRBV19 to TRBJ1-1; no reliable D call. From germline, CDR1 is LNHDA and CDR2 SQIVND (reference sequence). The ends were cut back, 0 bases at V and 3 bases at J, with 8 bases in the middle. The CDR3 consists of 14 residues. In nucleotides, the CDR3 is TGTGCCAGTAGTATAGATTGGCGCGACACTGAAGCTTTCTTT. This gives the protein CASSIDWRDTEAFF.

The J gene is TRBJ1-1, the V gene TRBV19; no clear D. CDR3 length: 13 amino acids. Trimming shortened V by 6 bases and J by 5 bases, and 13 bases separated the two germline ends. Germline CDR1 LNHDA, CDR2 SQIVND (reference sequence). The chain's CDR3 is CASRSPTKTEAFF. CDR3 in DNA: TGTGCCAGTAGAAGTCCAACGAAGACTGAAGCTTTCTTT.

Ten or more counts support this clonotype. The V gene is TRBV6-2 or TRBV6-3, the J gene TRBJ1-1, with 10 bases aligning to TRBD1. From germline, CDR1 is MNHEY and CDR2 SVGEGT. The CDR3 runs to 18 residues. V was clipped by 4 bases and J by 2 bases; unmatched bases: 13. The CDR3 spells CASSSSTGGSVVNTEAFF. Written as DNA, the CDR3 is TGTGCCAGCAGTTCCTCGACAGGGGGCAGCGTCGTAAACACTGAAGCTTTCTTT.

The genes are TRBV29-1 and TRBJ2-3; no clear D gene. V lost 3 bases to trimming and J lost 1 base, with 5 bases between them. The length of the CDR3 is 12 residues. Germline V gene sequence: CDR1 SQVTM, CDR2 ANQGSEA. As DNA, the CDR3 is TGCAGCGTTGATGAAGGCACAGATACGCAGTATTTT. Its translation: CSVDEGTDTQYF.

This clonotype was counted between two and nine times. V gene TRBV28 combines with J gene TRBJ1-5; possible D gene TRBD1, 6 bases. The V gene lost 2 bases and the J gene lost 5 bases, with 16 bases spanning the gap. In germline, CDR1 is MDHEN, CDR2 SYDVKM. The CDR3 has 16 amino acids. The CDR3 sequence: CASSLGPRGGHQPQHF. CDR3 nucleotides: TGTGCCAGCAGTTTAGGCCCTAGGGGGGGGCATCAGCCCCAGCATTTT.

This rearrangement joins TRBV20-1 to TRBJ1-5; TRBD1 is a possible D gene (6 bases). CDR3 length equals 13 residues. V dropped 6 bases and J dropped 0 bases, with 9 bases sitting between them. CDR1 and CDR2 from the germline V gene are DFQATT and SNEGSKA (reference sequence). The CDR3 protein is CSAIQGSNQPQHF. CDR3 coding DNA: TGCAGTGCCATACAGGGTAGCAATCAGCCCCAGCATTTT.

With regard to this clonotype: One end of the junction fails to match germline, which may point to a read error. This rearrangement joins TRBV5-1 to TRBJ1-1; D perhaps matches TRBD1 (5 bases). There are 13 residues in the CDR3. Germline CDR1 SGHRS, CDR2 YFSETQ. The CDR3 nucleotides are TGCGCCAGCAGCCAGGGACTTTCATCTGAAGCCTTCTTT. Residues: CASSQGLSSEAFF.

The rearrangement joins TRBV6-2 or TRBV6-3 to TRBJ1-6, with no clear D. The CDR3 extends over 14 amino acids. CDR1 and CDR2 (germline): MNHEY, SVGEGT. Trimming took off 2 bases at V and 14 bases at J, with 16 bases between the two ends. CDR3 amino acids: CASSYPPRAATLHF. The CDR3 bases are TGTGCCAGCAGTTACCCCCCGAGGGCCGCGACCCTCCACTTT.

This clonotype has a handful of counts. J is TRBJ1-1 and V is TRBV28, with D unresolved. Germline values: CDR1 MDHEN, CDR2 SYDVKM. The V end lost 5 bases, the J end lost 2 bases, and 9 bases lay between the germline ends. This CDR3 spans 13 amino acids. In DNA form, the CDR3 reads TGTGCCAGCAGTCGGACTACAAACACTGAAGCTTTCTTT. Encoded protein: CASSRTTNTEAFF. Drawing the rest from reference TRBV28 and TRBJ1-1, the complete variable domain is DVKVTQSSRYLVKRTGEKVFLECVQDMDHENMFWYRQDPGLGLRLIYFSYDVKMKEKGDIPEGYSVSREKKERFSLILESASTNQTSMYLCASSRTTNTEAFFGQGTRLTVV.

The sample holds many counts of this clonotype. This chain uses TRBV28 with TRBJ1-6; TRBD1 is a possible D gene (5 bases). In germline, CDR1 is MDHEN, CDR2 SYDVKM. This CDR3 is built from 14 residues. V was pared by 4 bases and J by 8 bases, with 12 bases between. The CDR3 nucleotides are TGTGCCAGCAGTTCCCCTGGAGGGGATTCACCCCTCCACTTT. It yields the protein CASSSPGGDSPLHF.

This clonotype has just a few counts. The V and J genes are TRBV7-2 and TRBJ1-1; unclear D gene. CDR1 and CDR2 from the germline V gene are SGHTA and FQGNSA. The CDR3 is made up of 13 amino acids. V lost 1 base and J lost 4, with 7 bases in between. Here the CDR3 reads CASSLVPGTEAFF. The CDR3 bases are TGTGCCAGCAGCTTAGTCCCGGGCACTGAAGCTTTCTTT.

The chain combines TRBV6-5 with TRBJ1-3; tentative D call: TRBD1 (5 bases). This CDR3 has 14 amino acids. The germline gives CDR1 MNHEY, CDR2 SVGAGI. Trimming took 8 bases from V and 0 from J, leaving 11 bases between them. CDR3 residues: CASSYQGSGNTIYF. CDR3 in DNA: TGTGCCAGCTCCTATCAGGGCTCTGGAAACACCATATATTTT.

The rearrangement joins TRBV7-2 to TRBJ1-2; D is uncertain. V lost 1 base and J 5 bases, leaving 8 bases between the germline ends. Germline values: CDR1 SGHTA, CDR2 FQGNSA. CDR3 length equals 13 residues. The CDR3 DNA follows: TGTGCCAGCAGCTTAGTTGACGAGTATGGCTACACCTTC. It is translated as CASSLVDEYGYTF.

In the case of this clonotype: A much larger clone lies a single base off, so this may be a read error. In this CDR3 the conserved last residue, phenylalanine or tryptophan, is missing, so a read error is likely. CDR3 DNA: TGCAGTGCGCAGACAGGAGGCAATCAGCCCCAGCATCTT. This encodes CSAQTGGNQPQHL. The genes are TRBV20-1 and TRBJ1-5; possibly TRBD1 for D (6 bases). CDR1 and CDR2 (germline): DFQATT, SNEGSKA (reference sequence). The CDR3 loop spans 13 amino acids. The ends were cut back, 6 bases at V and 2 bases at J, with 11 bases in the middle.

This clonotype was seen more than once but under ten times. The rearrangement links TRBV18 to TRBJ1-1; no firm D call. In germline, CDR1 is KGHSH, CDR2 LQKENI. This CDR3 comprises 13 residues. With 6 bases removed from V and 11 bases from J, the gap between germline ends came to 19 bases. The DNA for the CDR3 is TGTGCCAGCTCCCCGGTTTCAGGTATTCTGGCTTTCTTT. Residues: CASSPVSGILAFF.

This clonotype occurred many times. This sequence joins TRBV28 and TRBJ1-1, with 8 nucleotides matching TRBD1. CDR1 is MDHEN and CDR2 is SYDVKM in the germline V gene. CDR3 size: 11 residues. V shed 5 bases, J shed 11 bases, and the junction held 4 bases outside the gene matches. CDR3 in DNA: TGTGCCAGCAGTCGGACAGGGTGGGCTTTCTTT. It translates to CASSRTGWAFF.

This chain uses TRBV10-3 with TRBJ2-2; D uncertain. With 8 bases removed from V and 4 bases from J, the gap between germline ends came to 5 bases. CDR1 and CDR2 from the germline V gene are ENHRY and SYGVKD. CDR3 length: 11 amino acids. CDR3 bases: TGTGCCATCGGTGGCACCGGGGAGCTGTTTTTT. It codes for CAIGGTGELFF.

With regard to this clonotype: The junction departs from the called germline gene at one end, perhaps through a read error. The gene calls are TRBV28 and TRBJ1-2; no firm D call. The CDR3 length is 9 residues. The germline V gene has CDR1 MDHEN and CDR2 SYDVKM. In DNA, the CDR3 is TGTGCCAGCAGTCCCCCTCTCTCCTTC. Its protein product is CASSPPLSF.

This clonotype was observed a few times. Here the CDR3 reads CASNGLDRGFNQPQHF. In DNA form, the CDR3 reads TGTGCCAGCAATGGGCTAGACAGGGGGTTTAATCAGCCCCAGCATTTT. This rearrangement joins TRBV28 to TRBJ1-5; 9 bases agree with TRBD1. Germline loops: CDR1 MDHEN, CDR2 SYDVKM. There are 16 residues in the CDR3. With 7 bases clipped from V and 4 bases from J, the junction kept 11 bases outside the gene matches.

V usage is TRBV2 and J usage is TRBJ1-6; possible D gene TRBD1, 5 bases. Germline values: CDR1 SNHLY, CDR2 FYNNEI. This CDR3 region has 15 residues. V dropped 7 bases and J dropped 11 bases, with 21 bases sitting between them. The CDR3 loop reads CASNGRENPFTPLHF. The CDR3 coding sequence is TGTGCCAGCAATGGCAGGGAGAATCCATTTACACCCCTCCACTTT.

This clonotype was recorded a few times. V gene TRBV4-2 combines with J gene TRBJ1-5; D gene uncertain. In germline, CDR1 is LGHNA, CDR2 YNFKEQ. Trimming removed 0 bases from V and 6 bases from J, with 3 bases in between. This CDR3 is 12 amino acids long. CDR3: CASSQDSQPQHF. CDR3 nucleotides: TGTGCCAGCAGCCAAGACAGTCAGCCCCAGCATTTT.